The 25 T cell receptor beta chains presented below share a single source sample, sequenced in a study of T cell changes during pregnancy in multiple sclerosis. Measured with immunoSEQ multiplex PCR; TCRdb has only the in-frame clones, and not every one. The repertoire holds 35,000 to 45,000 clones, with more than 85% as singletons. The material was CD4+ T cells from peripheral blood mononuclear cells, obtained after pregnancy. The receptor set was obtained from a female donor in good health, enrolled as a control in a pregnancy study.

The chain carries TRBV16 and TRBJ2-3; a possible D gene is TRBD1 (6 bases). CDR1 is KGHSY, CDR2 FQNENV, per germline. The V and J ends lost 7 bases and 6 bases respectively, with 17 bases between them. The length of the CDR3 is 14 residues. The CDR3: CASTRTAVRDTQYF. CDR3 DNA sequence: TGTGCCAGCACCCGGACAGCGGTGAGGGATACGCAGTATTTT. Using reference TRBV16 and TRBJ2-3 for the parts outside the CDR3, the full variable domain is GEEVAQTPKHLVRGEGQKAKLYCAPIKGHSYVFWYQQVLKNEFKFLISFQNENVFDETGMPKERFSAKCLPNSPCSLEIQATKLEDSAVYFCASTRTAVRDTQYFGPGTRLTVL.

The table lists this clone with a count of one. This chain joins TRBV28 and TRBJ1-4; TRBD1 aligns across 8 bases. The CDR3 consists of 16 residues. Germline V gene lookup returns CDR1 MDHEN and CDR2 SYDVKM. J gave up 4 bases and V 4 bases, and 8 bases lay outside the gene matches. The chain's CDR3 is CASSSQPGQDNEKLFF. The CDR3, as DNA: TGTGCCAGCAGTTCCCAACCGGGACAGGATAATGAAAAACTGTTTTTT.

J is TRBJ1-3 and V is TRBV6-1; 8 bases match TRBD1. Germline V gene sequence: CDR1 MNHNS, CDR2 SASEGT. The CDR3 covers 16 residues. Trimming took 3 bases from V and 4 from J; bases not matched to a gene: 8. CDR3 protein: CASSDPLRDRGNTIYF. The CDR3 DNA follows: TGTGCCAGCAGTGATCCACTCCGGGACAGGGGAAACACCATATATTTT.

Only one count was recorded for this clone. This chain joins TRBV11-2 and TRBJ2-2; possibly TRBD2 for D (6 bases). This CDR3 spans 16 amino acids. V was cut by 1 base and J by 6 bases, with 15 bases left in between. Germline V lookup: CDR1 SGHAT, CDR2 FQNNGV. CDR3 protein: CASSLGFGLASGELFF. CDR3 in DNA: TGTGCCAGCAGCTTAGGGTTTGGGCTAGCGTCCGGGGAGCTGTTTTTT.

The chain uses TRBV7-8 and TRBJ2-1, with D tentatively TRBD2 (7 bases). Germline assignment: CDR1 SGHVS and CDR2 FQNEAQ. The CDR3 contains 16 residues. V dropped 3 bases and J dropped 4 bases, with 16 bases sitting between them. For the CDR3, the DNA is TGTGCCAGCAGCTTTGAGGGGGGGACTCAATACAATGAGCAGTTCTTC. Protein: CASSFEGGTQYNEQFF.

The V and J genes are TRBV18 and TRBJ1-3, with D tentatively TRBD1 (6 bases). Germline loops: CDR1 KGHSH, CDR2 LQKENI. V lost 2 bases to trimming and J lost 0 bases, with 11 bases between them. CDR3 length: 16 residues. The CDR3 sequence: CASSPRTASSGNTIYF. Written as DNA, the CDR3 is TGTGCCAGCTCACCAAGGACAGCTAGCTCTGGAAACACCATATATTTT.

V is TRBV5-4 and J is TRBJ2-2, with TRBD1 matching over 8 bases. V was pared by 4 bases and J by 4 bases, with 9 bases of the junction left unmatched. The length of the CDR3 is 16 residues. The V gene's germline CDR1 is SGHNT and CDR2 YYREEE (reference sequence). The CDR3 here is CASSGPGTGPTGELFF. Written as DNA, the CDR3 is TGTGCCAGCAGCGGCCCCGGGACAGGCCCCACCGGGGAGCTGTTTTTT.

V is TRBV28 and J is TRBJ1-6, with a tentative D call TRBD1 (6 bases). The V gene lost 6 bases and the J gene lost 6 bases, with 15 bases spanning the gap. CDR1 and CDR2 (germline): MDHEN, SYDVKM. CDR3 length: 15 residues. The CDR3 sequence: CASRGGGAPNSPLHF. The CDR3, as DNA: TGTGCCAGCAGGGGAGGGGGGGCGCCTAATTCACCCCTCCACTTT.

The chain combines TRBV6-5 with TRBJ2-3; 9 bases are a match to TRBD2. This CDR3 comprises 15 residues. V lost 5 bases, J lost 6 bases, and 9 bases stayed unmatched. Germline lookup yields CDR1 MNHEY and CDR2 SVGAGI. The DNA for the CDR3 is TGTGCCAGCAGTCCAACCGGGACTAGCTTGGATACGCAGTATTTT. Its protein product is CASSPTGTSLDTQYF.

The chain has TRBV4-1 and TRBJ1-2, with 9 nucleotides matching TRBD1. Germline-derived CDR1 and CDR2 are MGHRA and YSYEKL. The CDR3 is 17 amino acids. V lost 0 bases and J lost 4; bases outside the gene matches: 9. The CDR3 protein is CASSQDRGQGIGYGYTF. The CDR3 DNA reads TGCGCCAGCAGCCAAGATCGGGGACAGGGAATAGGCTATGGCTACACCTTC.

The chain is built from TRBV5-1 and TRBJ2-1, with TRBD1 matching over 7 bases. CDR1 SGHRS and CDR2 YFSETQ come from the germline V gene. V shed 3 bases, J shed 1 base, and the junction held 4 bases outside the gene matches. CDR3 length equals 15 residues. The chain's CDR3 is CASSSGQTSYNEQFF. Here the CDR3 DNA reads TGCGCCAGCAGCTCGGGACAGACTTCCTACAATGAGCAGTTCTTC.

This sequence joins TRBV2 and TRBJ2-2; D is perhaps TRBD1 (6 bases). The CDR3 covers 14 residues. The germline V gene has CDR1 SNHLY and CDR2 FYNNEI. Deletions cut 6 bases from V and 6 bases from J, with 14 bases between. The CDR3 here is CASRPAAGAGELFF. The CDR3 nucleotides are TGTGCCAGCAGGCCAGCTGCAGGGGCCGGGGAGCTGTTTTTT.

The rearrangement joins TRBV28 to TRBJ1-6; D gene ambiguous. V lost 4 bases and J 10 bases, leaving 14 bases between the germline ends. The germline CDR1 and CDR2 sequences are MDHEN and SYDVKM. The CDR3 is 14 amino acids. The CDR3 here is CASSWASRVSPLHF. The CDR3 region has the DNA TGTGCCAGCAGTTGGGCCTCGAGGGTCTCACCCCTCCACTTT. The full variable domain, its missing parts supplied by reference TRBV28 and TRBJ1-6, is DVKVTQSSRYLVKRTGEKVFLECVQDMDHENMFWYRQDPGLGLRLIYFSYDVKMKEKGDIPEGYSVSREKKERFSLILESASTNQTSMYLCASSWASRVSPLHFGNGTRLTVT.

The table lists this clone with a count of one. CDR3 sequence: CSVAGTGITTDTQYF. The CDR3 DNA sequence: TGCAGCGTTGCCGGGACTGGCATTACCACAGATACGCAGTATTTT. The rearrangement links TRBV29-1 to TRBJ2-3; maybe TRBD2 (6 bases). CDR1 and CDR2 (germline): SQVTM, ANQGSEA. The CDR3 contains 15 residues. V shed 4 bases and J shed 2 bases, with 16 bases lying between them.

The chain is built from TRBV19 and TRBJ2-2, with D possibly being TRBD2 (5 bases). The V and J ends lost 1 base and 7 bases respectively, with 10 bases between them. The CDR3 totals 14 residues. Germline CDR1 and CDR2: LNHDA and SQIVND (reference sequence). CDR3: CASSIGEGIGELFF. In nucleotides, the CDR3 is TGTGCCAGTAGTATAGGAGAGGGAATCGGGGAGCTGTTTTTT.

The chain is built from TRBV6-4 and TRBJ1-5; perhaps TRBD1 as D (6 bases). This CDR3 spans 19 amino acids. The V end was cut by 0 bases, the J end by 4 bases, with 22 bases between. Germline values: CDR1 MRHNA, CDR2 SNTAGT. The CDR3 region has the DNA TGTGCCAGCAGTGACTCGCTGGAACAAGGGGGGGGAACAAATCAGCCCCAGCATTTT. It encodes CASSDSLEQGGGTNQPQHF.

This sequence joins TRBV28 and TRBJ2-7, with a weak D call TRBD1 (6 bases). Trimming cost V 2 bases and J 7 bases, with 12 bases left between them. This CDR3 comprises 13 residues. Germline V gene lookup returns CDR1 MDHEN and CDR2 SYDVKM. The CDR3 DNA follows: TGTGCCAGCAGTTTAGGGGGCGGGTGGGAGCAGTACTTC. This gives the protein CASSLGGGWEQYF.

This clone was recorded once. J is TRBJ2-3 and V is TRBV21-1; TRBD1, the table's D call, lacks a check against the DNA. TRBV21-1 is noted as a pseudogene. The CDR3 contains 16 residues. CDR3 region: CASRVPGRTGRDTQYF. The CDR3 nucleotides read TGTGCCAGCAGGGTACCAGGGAGGACAGGGAGGGATACGCAGTATTTT.

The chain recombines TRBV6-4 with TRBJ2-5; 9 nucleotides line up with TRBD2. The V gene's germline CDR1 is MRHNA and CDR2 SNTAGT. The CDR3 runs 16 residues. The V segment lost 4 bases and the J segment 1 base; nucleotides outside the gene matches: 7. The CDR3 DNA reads TGTGCCAGCAGTGTGTGGGGCGGGAGGGTCCAAGAGACCCAGTACTTC. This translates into CASSVWGGRVQETQYF.

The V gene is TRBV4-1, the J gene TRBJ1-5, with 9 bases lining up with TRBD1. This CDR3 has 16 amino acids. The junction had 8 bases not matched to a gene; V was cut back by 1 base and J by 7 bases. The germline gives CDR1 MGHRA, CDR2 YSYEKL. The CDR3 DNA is TGCGCCAGCAGCCAAGTTCCCGGGACAGGGAAACAGCCCCAGCATTTT. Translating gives CASSQVPGTGKQPQHF.

The CDR3 nucleotides read TGCAGCGTTGCGGAGGGGTCAGCCACAGATACGCAGTATTTT. Its translation: CSVAEGSATDTQYF. The chain links TRBV29-1 to TRBJ2-3, with D perhaps TRBD2 (6 bases). The germline gives CDR1 SQVTM, CDR2 ANQGSEA. V lost 4 bases, J lost 2 bases, and 13 bases lay in between. This CDR3 is 14 amino acids long.

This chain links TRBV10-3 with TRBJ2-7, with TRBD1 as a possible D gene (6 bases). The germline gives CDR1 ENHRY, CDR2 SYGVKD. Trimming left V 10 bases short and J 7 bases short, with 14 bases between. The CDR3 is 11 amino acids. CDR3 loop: CASRTAWEQYF. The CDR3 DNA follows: TGTGCCAGCAGGACAGCCTGGGAGCAGTACTTC.

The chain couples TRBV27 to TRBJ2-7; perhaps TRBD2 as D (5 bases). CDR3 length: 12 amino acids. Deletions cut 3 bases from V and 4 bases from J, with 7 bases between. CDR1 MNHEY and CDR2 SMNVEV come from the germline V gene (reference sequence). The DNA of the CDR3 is TGTGCCAGCAGTTTTGTAGCGTACGAGCAGTACTTC. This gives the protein CASSFVAYEQYF.

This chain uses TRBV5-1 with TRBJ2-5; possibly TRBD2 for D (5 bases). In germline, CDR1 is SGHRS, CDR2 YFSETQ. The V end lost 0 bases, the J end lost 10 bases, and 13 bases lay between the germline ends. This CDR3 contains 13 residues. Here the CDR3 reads CASSLGLADFQYF. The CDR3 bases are TGCGCCAGCAGCTTGGGTCTAGCCGACTTCCAGTACTTC.

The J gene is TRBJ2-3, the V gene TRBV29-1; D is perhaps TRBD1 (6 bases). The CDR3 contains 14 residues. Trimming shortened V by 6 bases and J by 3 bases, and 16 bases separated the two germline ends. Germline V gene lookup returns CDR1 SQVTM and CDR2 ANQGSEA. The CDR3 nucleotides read TGCAGCGTGGGCCCAGGGGACCGAACAGATACGCAGTATTTT. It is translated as CSVGPGDRTDTQYF.